This entry features one T cell receptor (beta chain) sequence. Sequenced by immunoSEQ multiplex PCR; TCRdb stores in-frame clones only, minus some. The profile shows approximately 810,000 clones, roughly 92% of them singletons. Germline V gives CDR1 SQVTM, CDR2 ANQGSEA. The V and J ends lost 5 bases and 1 base, in that order; junction bases with no gene match: 6. This CDR3 comprises 16 residues. These data come from a study of shared clonotypes between healthy human individuals. CD45RO-negative cells were positively selected for CCR7, leaving out terminally differentiated effector memory CD45RA+ cells.

Sequencing was carried out using naive CD8+ T cells sorted from blood. The sequence was collected from a young man in good health. The V and J genes are TRBV29-1 and TRBJ2-6, with 9 positions matching TRBD2. CDR3 nucleotide sequence: TGCAGCGTTCTTAGCGGGAGAGGGTCTGGGGCCAACGTCCTGACTTTC. Protein: CSVLSGRGSGANVLTF.